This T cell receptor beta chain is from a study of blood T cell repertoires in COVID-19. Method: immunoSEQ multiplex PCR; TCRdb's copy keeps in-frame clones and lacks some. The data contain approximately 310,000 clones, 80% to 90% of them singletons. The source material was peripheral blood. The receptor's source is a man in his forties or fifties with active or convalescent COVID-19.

The chain's CDR3 is CASSEFPDLAQDTQYF. In nucleotides, the CDR3 is TGTGCCAGCAGTGAATTCCCGGACTTGGCCCAAGATACGCAGTATTTT. The chain carries TRBV25-1 and TRBJ2-3; weak D call: TRBD2 (5 bases). CDR1 is MGHDK, CDR2 SYGVNS, per germline. Trimming removed 1 base at V and 5 bases at J, with 16 bases between. This CDR3 is built from 16 residues.